This TCR beta chain was sequenced in a study of cytomegalovirus exposure and HLA in healthy donors. Study results and caveats: When presence/absence was analysed, sequencing depth was taken to be roughly uniform across donors. Specificity for CMV antigens was confirmed in vitro for a few of the CMV-associated chains.

The CDR3 is 13 amino acids. Germline CDR1 SQVTM, CDR2 ANQGSEA. V gave up 7 bases and J gave up 3 bases, with 15 bases separating them. A note on this clone: Its antigen is not identified.

At collection, donors were nominally healthy, but unrecorded immune exposures were probable. The PCR ran on 60 Vbeta and 13 Jbeta primers. Assay used: immunoSEQ multiplex PCR; TCRdb lists only in-frame clones, some missing. The table has roughly 140,000 clones, about a tenth seen once. V and J are TRBV29-1 and TRBJ1-1, with D possibly matching TRBD1 (5 bases). Sequenced material: PBMCs. This clonotype was sampled from a male donor in good health and CMV-seronegative. The CDR3 DNA follows: TGCAGCGCAAGGAGACAGAGTGACACTGAAGCTTTCTTT. Translating gives CSARRQSDTEAFF.